These T cell receptor beta chains were read from a single sample in a study of T cells in Graves' hyperthyroidism and ophthalmopathy. MiXCR was run by TCRdb on the multiplex PCR reads, yielding one entry per CDR3 protein. The sample has under 400,000 distinct CDR3 sequences; 15% to 20% are singletons. The source material was blood. The source is a woman in her forties with Graves' ophthalmopathy. The CDR3 runs from the conserved cysteine through the conserved F or W. Fields, in order: V gene, clone size, CDR3 length, J gene, D gene, CDR3 protein, CDR3 DNA. The D gene is left open where the match is weak. Expanded clones get a size class; other rows say once, few or many, or leave the size out.

>TRBV6-1|many|15|TRBJ1-4|-
CASTRAGARVEKLFF
TGTGCCAGCACCCGAGCAGGGGCGCGGGTTGAAAAACTGTTTTTT
>TRBV7-8|many|13|TRBJ2-5|-
CASSLTGMGTQYF
TGTGCCAGCAGCTTAACAGGGATGGGGACCCAGTACTTC
>TRBV7-3|many|13|TRBJ1-1|-
CASSLIYGAEAFF
TGTGCCAGCAGCTTAATATACGGCGCTGAAGCTTTCTTT
>TRBV28|few|16|TRBJ2-5|TRBD1
CASSPRTGSKGETQYF
TGTGCCAGCAGTCCGCGGACAGGGTCGAAGGGAGAGACCCAGTACTTC
>TRBV11-2|many|11|TRBJ2-7|-
CASSLGSEQYF
TGTGCCAGCAGCTTGGGTAGCGAGCAGTACTTC
>TRBV3-1|many|16|TRBJ1-1|TRBD1
CASSQPRTGRNTEAFF
TGTGCCAGCAGCCAACCTAGGACAGGGAGGAACACTGAAGCTTTCTTT
>TRBV6-1|-|15|TRBJ2-4|TRBD1
CASSRFIQGANIQYF
TGTGCCAGCAGCAGATTCATACAGGGGGCGAACATTCAGTACTTC
>TRBV7-8|many|17|TRBJ1-3|-
CASSPASGSYSGNTIYF
TGTGCCAGCAGCCCCGCTAGCGGCAGTTACTCTGGAAACACCATATATTTT
>TRBV6-1|many|15|TRBJ1-1|-
CASSDSVVLNTEAFF
TGTGCCAGCAGTGATTCGGTCGTCCTGAACACTGAAGCTTTCTTT
>TRBV6-1|many|13|TRBJ1-1|-
CASKRLEGTEAFF
TGTGCCAGCAAGAGGCTGGAGGGCACTGAAGCTTTCTTT
>TRBV3-1|many|12|TRBJ1-2|-
CASSHGGSGYTF
TGTGCCAGCAGCCATGGAGGGTCTGGCTACACCTTC
>TRBV7-9|many|14|TRBJ2-7|-
CASSTRLGTYEQYF
TGTGCCAGCAGCACACGACTTGGCACCTACGAGCAGTACTTC
>TRBV7-2|many|15|TRBJ1-3|TRBD1
CASSSGQPTGNTIYF
TGTGCCAGCAGCTCGGGACAGCCTACTGGAAACACCATATATTTT
>TRBV28|many|16|TRBJ2-7|TRBD2
CASSLGGSLNPHEQYF
TGTGCCAGCAGTCTGGGAGGGAGTTTAAACCCCCACGAGCAGTACTTC
>TRBV12-3/TRBV12-4|many|11|TRBJ1-1|TRBD1
CASSATGEAFF
TGTGCCAGCAGTGCGACAGGGGAAGCTTTCTTT
>TRBV7-2|many|15|TRBJ2-2|-
CASSFLGRQSGELFF
TGTGCCAGCAGCTTTCTGGGTCGACAGTCCGGGGAGCTGTTTTTT
>TRBV28|many|14|TRBJ1-1|-
CASSFGRSNTEAFF
TGTGCCAGCAGTTTTGGTCGATCGAACACTGAAGCTTTCTTT
>TRBV29-1|many|12|TRBJ2-5|-
CSVEIRAQTQYF
TGCAGCGTTGAAATTAGGGCACAGACCCAGTACTTC
>TRBV3-1|many|14|TRBJ1-2|-
CASSQKRIVNGYTF
TGTGCCAGCAGCCAAAAACGGATTGTTAATGGCTACACCTTC
>TRBV24-1|many|13|TRBJ2-4|-
CATSDGDSDIQYF
TGTGCCACCAGTGACGGGGACTCAGACATTCAGTACTTC
>TRBV12-3/TRBV12-4|many|15|TRBJ1-5|TRBD1
CASSLPGQGPPPQHF
TGTGCCAGCAGCCTGCCGGGACAGGGTCCCCCGCCCCAGCATTTT
>TRBV29-1|-|12|TRBJ2-5|-
CSVLGPKETQYF
TGCAGCGTTCTCGGACCAAAGGAGACCCAGTACTTC
>TRBV3-1|many|17|TRBJ2-7|TRBD2
CASSQDRLAGVRYEQYF
TGTGCCAGCAGCCAAGACAGGTTAGCGGGTGTGCGCTACGAGCAGTACTTC
>TRBV2|few|14|TRBJ2-5|-
CASRPPEKKETQYF
TGTGCCAGCAGGCCCCCCGAAAAAAAAGAGACCCAGTACTTC
>TRBV5-1|-|14|TRBJ1-2|TRBD1
CASSGGTGEYGYTF
TGCGCCAGCAGCGGTGGGACAGGGGAGTATGGCTACACCTTC
>TRBV12-3/TRBV12-4|many|16|TRBJ2-3|TRBD2
CASTPRVAGITDTQYF
TGTGCCAGCACCCCTAGAGTAGCGGGGATCACAGATACGCAGTATTTT
>TRBV24-1|-|14|TRBJ2-7|TRBD1
CATSGTGGEYEQYF
TGTGCCACCAGTGGGACAGGGGGGGAGTACGAGCAGTACTTC
>TRBV11-2|many|14|TRBJ1-2|TRBD1
CASSSGTGDYGYTF
TGTGCCAGCAGCTCCGGGACAGGGGACTATGGCTACACCTTC
>TRBV6-1|-|15|TRBJ2-7|TRBD2
CASRGAGDRPYEQYF
TGTGCCAGCAGGGGAGCGGGAGATCGTCCCTACGAGCAGTACTTC
>TRBV20-1|many|13|TRBJ1-2|-
CSANRVLNYGYTF
TGCAGTGCTAACAGGGTATTAAACTATGGCTACACCTTC
>TRBV6-2/TRBV6-3|many|15|TRBJ2-7|TRBD2
CASSRLAGGIYEQYF
TGTGCCAGCAGTCGCCTAGCGGGAGGAATCTACGAGCAGTACTTC
>TRBV5-1|-|15|TRBJ1-6|TRBD1
CASTEGQGPNSPPHF
TGCGCCAGCACCGAGGGACAGGGACCTAATTCACCCCCCCACTTT
>TRBV5-1|many|14|TRBJ1-1|-
CASSSARGNTEAFF
TGCGCCAGCAGCTCCGCAAGGGGGAACACTGAAGCTTTCTTT
>TRBV24-1|-|14|TRBJ1-1|-
CATRGAEMNTEAFF
TGTGCCACCAGGGGGGCTGAGATGAACACTGAAGCTTTCTTT
>TRBV12-3/TRBV12-4|many|13|TRBJ1-3|-
CANQRSSGNTIYF
TGTGCCAACCAACGGAGCTCTGGAAACACCATATATTTT
>TRBV5-1|many|14|TRBJ2-7|-
CASSLDPDLYEQYF
TGCGCCAGCAGCTTGGATCCGGATCTCTACGAGCAGTACTTC
>TRBV6-1|-|14|TRBJ2-7|-
CASSVGGAVDEQYF
TGTGCCAGCAGCGTAGGAGGGGCGGTCGACGAGCAGTACTTC
>TRBV20-1|many|13|TRBJ1-2|-
CSAPPGGVRGYTF
TGCAGTGCCCCACCTGGGGGCGTTCGGGGCTACACCTTC
>TRBV28|-|19|TRBJ2-7|TRBD1
CASSVPGQGAGGSSYEQYF
TGTGCCAGCAGTGTACCGGGACAGGGGGCGGGAGGGAGCTCCTACGAGCAGTACTTC
>TRBV4-3|-|17|TRBJ1-1|TRBD1
CASSQDRQGAINTEAFF
TGCGCCAGCAGCCAAGATCGGCAGGGGGCGATTAACACTGAAGCTTTCTTT
>TRBV29-1|many|13|TRBJ2-7|TRBD2
CSVESSGVYEQYF
TGCAGCGTTGAATCTAGCGGAGTGTACGAGCAGTACTTC
>TRBV10-3|many|17|TRBJ2-6|-
CAITGWAARSGANVLTF
TGTGCCATAACTGGGTGGGCGGCCCGCTCTGGGGCCAACGTCCTGACTTTC
>TRBV20-1|many|15|TRBJ2-3|-
CSARGRSPSTDTQYF
TGCAGTGCTAGAGGCCGGAGTCCTAGCACAGATACGCAGTATTTT
>TRBV3-1|many|15|TRBJ2-7|-
CASSQDTAPPYEQYF
TGTGCCAGCAGCCAAGACACGGCCCCCCCCTACGAGCAGTACTTC
>TRBV12-3/TRBV12-4|many|15|TRBJ1-1|-
CASSSGGQPYTEAFF
TGTGCCAGCAGCTCCGGCGGACAGCCCTACACTGAAGCTTTCTTT
>TRBV20-1|many|13|TRBJ2-7|-
CSAVVAGPYEQYF
TGCAGTGCTGTGGTGGCAGGCCCCTACGAGCAGTACTTC
>TRBV7-9|many|15|TRBJ2-7|TRBD2
CASSLGRASSYEQYF
TGTGCCAGCAGCCTCGGGAGGGCTAGCTCCTACGAGCAGTACTTC
>TRBV3-1|many|13|TRBJ1-5|-
CASSQARGGPQHF
TGTGCCAGCAGCCAAGCCCGGGGTGGGCCCCAGCATTTT
>TRBV6-2/TRBV6-3|many|14|TRBJ1-5|TRBD1
CASSPGTGAQPQHF
TGTGCCAGCAGTCCCGGGACAGGGGCACAGCCCCAGCATTTT
>TRBV28|many|15|TRBJ1-1|-
CASLRTGMGNTEAFF
TGTGCCAGCCTGAGAACCGGGATGGGGAACACTGAAGCTTTCTTT
>TRBV28|many|15|TRBJ2-7|TRBD1
CASSLWGQGVVEQYF
TGTGCCAGCAGTTTATGGGGACAGGGGGTGGTCGAGCAGTACTTC
>TRBV20-1|many|17|TRBJ2-5|TRBD2
CSARDLAGDFLQETQYF
TGCAGTGCTAGAGATTTAGCGGGGGATTTCCTGCAGGAGACCCAGTACTTC